The sequence of this T cell receptor (beta chain) was determined in a study of T cell responses to AZD1222 COVID-19 vaccine. The CDR3 runs 13 residues. CDR1 and CDR2 from the germline V gene are MNHEY and SVGAGI. V was shortened by 4 bases and J by 5 bases, with 11 bases between the two germline ends. TCRdb's copy holds only in-frame clones and misses some; the assay was immunoSEQ multiplex PCR. The table records 85,000 to 100,000 clones, around 94% of them present only once. The TCR was taken from an adult in good health. Sequences were derived from peripheral blood, sampled on day 0 of AZD1222 vaccination. This chain uses TRBV6-5 with TRBJ1-2; D remains unclear. CDR3 nucleotide sequence: TGTGCCAGCAGTTTCGGACGGATTTATGGCTACACCTTC. As protein: CASSFGRIYGYTF.